The 32 T cell receptor beta chains given below trace back to one sample, sequenced in a study of metastatic and nonmetastatic thyroid tumors (dated by TCRdb to 2020 to 2021). No treatment had been received by any patient before thyroid surgery. The library was prepared using PCR. Instrument used: Illumina HiSeq 4000. The public reads were reanalyzed by TCRdb: fastp trimming at Q25, MiXCR alignment, in-frame beta chains only. Recorded for this sample are roughly 20,000 clones; 25% to 30% of them occurred a single time. The ten largest clones capture approximately 20% of the sample. The sequencing input was blood. Every receptor here comes from a female donor with papillary thyroid cancer or a benign thyroid nodule (not recorded which). Some clones in this sample may be carry-over from other donors' samples.

This clone was seen a few times. This CDR3 is CASSTSGREQYF. For the CDR3, the DNA is TGTGCCAGCAGCACCAGTGGGCGGGAGCAGTACTTC. This sequence joins TRBV6-1 and TRBJ2-7, with no clear D. CDR1 and CDR2 from the germline V gene are MNHNS and SASEGT. Trimming removed 6 bases from V and 7 bases from J, with 13 bases in between. The CDR3 spans 12 residues.

This clone has a count of ten or more. One base away lies a much larger clone, so this may be a sequencing read error. The J gene is TRBJ2-1, the V gene TRBV2; 8 nucleotides line up with TRBD2. The CDR3 is made up of 15 amino acids. CDR1 SNHLY and CDR2 FYNNEI come from the germline V gene. CDR3 in DNA: TGTGCCGGCAGTGAGCGGGGGAAAATTAACAATGAGCAGTTCTTC. The encoded protein is CAGSERGKINNEQFF. The full variable domain, its missing parts supplied by reference TRBV2 and TRBJ2-1, is EPEVTQTPSHQVTQMGQEVILRCVPISNHLYFYWYRQILGQKVEFLVSFYNNEISEKSEIFDDQFSVERPDGSNFTLKIRSTKLEDSAMYFCAGSERGKINNEQFFGPGTRLTVL.

This clone was seen a handful of times. The chain employs TRBV28 and TRBJ2-7; 8 nucleotides line up with TRBD1. CDR1 is MDHEN and CDR2 is SYDVKM in the germline V gene. The CDR3 is 12 residues long. V lost 5 bases, J lost 7 bases, and 4 bases stayed unmatched. The CDR3 spells CASSPRQGEQYF. The DNA for the CDR3 is TGTGCCAGCAGTCCCCGACAGGGGGAGCAGTACTTC.

This clone appeared many times. The chain uses TRBV27 and TRBJ2-2; the match to TRBD2 covers 9 bases. The germline V gene has CDR1 MNHEY and CDR2 SMNVEV (reference sequence). The CDR3 is made up of 16 amino acids. V was pared by 0 bases and J by 4 bases, with 3 bases of the junction left unmatched. The DNA of the CDR3 is TGTGCCAGCAGTTTATCGTTGCGGGAGGGCACCGGGGAGCTGTTTTTT. It encodes CASSLSLREGTGELFF.

The rearrangement joins TRBV20-1 to TRBJ1-2, with 8 bases fitting TRBD1. The CDR3 extends over 13 amino acids. Per germline, CDR1 DFQATT and CDR2 SNEGSKA (reference sequence). V lost 5 bases and J lost 3; bases outside the gene matches: 5. The CDR3 region has the DNA TGCAGTGCTGGGACAGGAGATTACTATGGCTACACCTTC. Its translation: CSAGTGDYYGYTF.

The chain combines TRBV4-2 with TRBJ2-1; D remains ambiguous. The CDR3 contains 12 residues. Per the germline V gene, CDR1 is LGHNA and CDR2 is YNFKEQ. Trimming cost V 4 bases and J 10 bases, with 11 bases left between them. The CDR3 is CASSLLSAEQFF. Here the CDR3 DNA reads TGTGCCAGCAGCCTCCTATCCGCCGAGCAGTTCTTC.

This clone appeared many times. CDR3 sequence: CASTLSGDEQFF. The CDR3 DNA sequence: TGTGCCAGCACGTTGTCCGGGGATGAGCAGTTCTTC. This chain uses TRBV7-9 with TRBJ2-1, with D possibly matching TRBD2 (5 bases). Trimming left V 7 bases short and J 8 bases short, with 12 bases between. In germline, CDR1 is SEHNR, CDR2 FQNEAQ (reference sequence). This CDR3 is built from 12 residues.

This clone was picked up many times. This sequence joins TRBV6-6 and TRBJ1-5; D call uncertain. This CDR3 spans 14 amino acids. Germline CDR1 MNHNY, CDR2 SVGAGI (reference sequence). The V gene lost 3 bases and the J gene lost 4 bases, with 10 bases spanning the gap. The CDR3 spells CASSYSGGNQPQHF. For the CDR3, the DNA is TGTGCCAGCAGTTATTCGGGAGGGAATCAGCCCCAGCATTTT.

The gene calls are TRBV6-2 or TRBV6-3 and TRBJ2-7, with a tentative D call TRBD2 (6 bases). Trimming took off 2 bases at V and 4 bases at J, with 12 bases between the two ends. The CDR3 has 14 amino acids. Germline CDR1 reads MNHEY; CDR2 reads SVGEGT. The CDR3 DNA reads TGTGCCAGCAGTTACCCAGGGAGGATTTACGAGCAGTACTTC. Translating it yields CASSYPGRIYEQYF.

This clone showed up many times. The gene calls are TRBV4-1 and TRBJ2-7; 9 bases map to TRBD2. CDR1 is MGHRA, CDR2 YSYEKL, per germline. This CDR3 has 15 residues. V lost 3 bases and J lost 2; bases outside the gene matches: 5. The CDR3 is CASSQTSGGPYEQYF. DNA for the CDR3: TGCGCCAGCAGCCAGACTAGCGGAGGACCCTACGAGCAGTACTTC.

This clone was recorded at least ten times. V and J are TRBV19 and TRBJ2-2; tentatively, D is TRBD1 (6 bases). Trimming removed 6 bases from V and 0 bases from J, with 8 bases in between. Germline values: CDR1 LNHDA, CDR2 SQIVND (reference sequence). The CDR3 spans 14 residues. CDR3 sequence reads: CASRDSANTGELFF. CDR3 DNA: TGTGCCAGTAGGGACAGCGCGAACACCGGGGAGCTGTTTTTT.

This clone was recorded at least ten times. This chain uses TRBV10-3 with TRBJ1-1; 10 positions match TRBD1. With V trimmed by 4 bases and J by 0 bases, 5 bases remained unmatched. Germline loops: CDR1 ENHRY, CDR2 SYGVKD. The CDR3 spans 16 residues. The CDR3 here is CAISGGTGALNTEAFF. The CDR3 region has the DNA TGTGCCATCAGTGGAGGGACAGGGGCTTTGAACACTGAAGCTTTCTTT.

This clone is categorized as medium-sized. CDR3 nucleotide sequence: TGCAGTGCTAGACGACAGGCCAATCAGCCCCAGCATTTT. Amino acids: CSARRQANQPQHF. J is TRBJ1-5 and V is TRBV20-1; maybe TRBD1 (6 bases). The CDR3 totals 13 residues. Germline CDR1 and CDR2: DFQATT and SNEGSKA (reference sequence). V was clipped by 2 bases and J by 3 bases, with 8 bases between them.

In this sample, this clone is medium-sized. V usage is TRBV7-6 and J usage is TRBJ1-4; 9 nucleotides align to TRBD1. Germline V gives CDR1 SGHVS, CDR2 FNYEAQ. The ends lost 4 bases at V and 7 bases at J; junction bases unmatched: 10. The CDR3 covers 16 residues. The CDR3 DNA sequence: TGTGCCAGCAGCTCCGAACAGGGGGCAGAGGGTGAAAAACTGTTTTTT. This gives the protein CASSSEQGAEGEKLFF. Full variable domain (outside the CDR3, taken from reference TRBV7-6 and TRBJ1-4): GAGVSQSPRYKVTKRGQDVALRCDPISGHVSLYWYRQALGQGPEFLTYFNYEAQQDKSGLPNDRFSAERPEGSISTLTIQRTEQRDSAMYRCASSSEQGAEGEKLFFGSGTQLSVL.

Ten or more counts support this clone. This chain joins TRBV5-4 and TRBJ2-7, with unresolved D. The V gene's germline CDR1 is SGHNT and CDR2 YYREEE (reference sequence). The length of the CDR3 is 14 residues. V lost 3 bases, J lost 0 bases, and 10 bases lay in between. CDR3 protein: CASSSEYGSYEQYF. For the CDR3, the DNA is TGTGCCAGCAGCTCAGAATACGGCTCCTACGAGCAGTACTTC.

This clone was counted only a few times. This chain joins TRBV6-1 and TRBJ2-3, with D possibly being TRBD1 or TRBD2 (5 bases each). The CDR3 sequence is 15 residues long. V dropped 1 base and J dropped 1 base, with 9 bases sitting between them. Germline CDR1 reads MNHNS; CDR2 reads SASEGT. The CDR3 coding sequence is TGTGCCAGCAGTGAAGGAGTGGGGGGCACAGATACGCAGTATTTT. This gives the protein CASSEGVGGTDTQYF.

The chain joins TRBV11-3 to TRBJ2-7, with D perhaps TRBD2 (6 bases). CDR1 and CDR2 from the germline V gene are SGHNT and YENEEA. The CDR3 is 13 residues long. V was cut by 5 bases and J by 2 bases, with 10 bases left in between. The CDR3 sequence: CASSMGGTYEQYF. As DNA, the CDR3 is TGTGCCAGCAGCATGGGGGGAACCTACGAGCAGTACTTC.

The sample holds a few counts of this clone. The rearrangement links TRBV11-2 to TRBJ2-7, with TRBD2 matching over 15 bases. V shed 3 bases, J shed 2 bases, and the junction held 5 bases outside the gene matches. From germline, CDR1 is SGHAT and CDR2 FQNNGV. This CDR3 comprises 17 residues. The CDR3 loop is CASSFGLAGGIPYEQYF. For the CDR3, the DNA is TGTGCCAGCAGCTTCGGACTAGCGGGAGGGATCCCCTACGAGCAGTACTTC.

The chain is built from TRBV10-2 and TRBJ2-7; tentatively, D is TRBD2 (6 bases). The germline V gene encodes CDR1 WSHSY and CDR2 SAAADI. The V end lost 2 bases, the J end lost 3 bases, and 14 bases lay between the germline ends. The CDR3 runs 15 residues. The CDR3 DNA follows: TGCGCCAGCAGTGAGGGACTATCGGCACTCTACGAGCAGTACTTC. It specifies CASSEGLSALYEQYF.

This clone was recorded many times. The rearrangement joins TRBV19 to TRBJ1-1, with D possibly TRBD1 on 5 matching bases. Germline CDR1 reads LNHDA; CDR2 reads SQIVND (reference sequence). With 7 bases removed from V and 1 base from J, the gap between germline ends came to 19 bases. This CDR3 contains 16 residues. Written as DNA, the CDR3 is TGTGCCAGTACCCCGGGGGGGTCCTGGGGGAACACTGAAGCTTTCTTT. Encoded protein: CASTPGGSWGNTEAFF.

This clone was recorded many times. The chain combines TRBV5-6 with TRBJ2-7, with D perhaps matching TRBD2 (6 bases). V was clipped by 7 bases and J by 5 bases, with 13 bases between them. The germline CDR1 and CDR2 sequences are SGHDT and YYEEEE. CDR3 size: 12 residues. CDR3 sequence: CASRGGTHEQYF. CDR3 coding DNA: TGTGCCAGCCGCGGCGGGACCCACGAGCAGTACTTC.

J is TRBJ2-7 and V is TRBV7-8; TRBD1 might be the D (6 bases). There are 12 residues in the CDR3. V was cut by 4 bases and J by 3 bases, with 7 bases left in between. Germline V gives CDR1 SGHVS, CDR2 FQNEAQ. DNA of the CDR3: TGTGCCAGCAGCTGGGACAACTACGAGCAGTACTTC. Its translation is CASSWDNYEQYF.

This clone was observed once. Germline and junction disagree at one end, which may indicate a read error. The V and J genes are TRBV20-1 and TRBJ2-1; D not certain. This CDR3 region has 15 residues. Germline loops: CDR1 DFQATT, CDR2 SNEGSKA (reference sequence). CDR3 protein: CSASPSGFSYNEQLF. The CDR3 DNA reads as TGCAGTGCTAGTCCTAGTGGCTTCTCCTACAATGAGCAGCTCTTC.

This clone was seen ten or more times. The CDR3 does not end in the conserved phenylalanine or tryptophan, so this is likely a read error. The limits of the CDR3 on the DNA are not certain, so only TCRdb's listed CDR3 is given. Other DNA sequences in the same sample also yield this CDR3. The chain combines TRBV4-3 with TRBJ2-3. The CDR3 spans 10 residues, counting both ends. Germline V gene data show CDR1 as LGHNA and CDR2 as YSLEER. The CDR3 sequence is CASSQGSVGA.

This clone was counted many times. The chain carries TRBV15 and TRBJ2-5; the D gene could be TRBD1 or TRBD2 (5 bases each). Germline CDR1 LNHNV, CDR2 YYDKDF (reference sequence). V lost 0 bases, J lost 5 bases, and 16 bases lay in between. CDR3 length: 16 residues. Here the CDR3 DNA reads TGTGCCACCAGCAGAGATCGGGACGGCTTGCTGGAGACCCAGTACTTC. It translates to CATSRDRDGLLETQYF.

This clone was picked up many times. V and J are TRBV4-2 and TRBJ1-2, with a weak D call TRBD1 (5 bases). CDR1 is LGHNA, CDR2 YNFKEQ, per germline. CDR3 length: 13 residues. Trimming removed 0 bases at V and 5 bases at J, with 7 bases between. The DNA of the CDR3 is TGTGCCAGCAGCCAAGACGGGGCGTATGGCTACACCTTC. Amino acids: CASSQDGAYGYTF.

This chain joins TRBV30 and TRBJ2-7, with a tentative D call TRBD1 (5 bases). The CDR3 runs 12 residues. Looked up from germline, CDR1 is GTSNPN and CDR2 is SVGIG (reference sequence). Trimming cost V 1 base and J 12 bases, with 16 bases left between them. In DNA form, the CDR3 reads TGTGCCTGGAGTGAGGGGCAATCGGGTTGGTACTTC. Translated, it gives CAWSEGQSGWYF.

This clone was observed a handful of times. The junction does not match germline at one end; this may be a read error. The chain has TRBV7-9 and TRBJ2-7; no clear D gene. The CDR3 is 15 residues long. The germline V gene encodes CDR1 SEHNR and CDR2 FQNEAQ (reference sequence). Here the CDR3 reads CASSDPRHSSYEQNF. The CDR3, as DNA: TGTGCCAGCAGCGATCCTAGGCACAGCTCCTACGAGCAGAACTTC.

The chain employs TRBV7-2 and TRBJ2-5; the match to TRBD1 covers 11 bases. The V gene's germline CDR1 is SGHTA and CDR2 FQGNSA. Unmatched junction bases numbered 0, after V lost 4 bases and J lost 5 bases. The CDR3 consists of 13 residues. CDR3 amino acids: CASSWDRGETQYF. In DNA form, the CDR3 reads TGTGCCAGCAGCTGGGACAGGGGGGAGACCCAGTACTTC. Full variable domain (remainder filled in from reference TRBV7-2 and TRBJ2-5): GAGVSQSPSNKVTEKGKDVELRCDPISGHTALYWYRQSLGQGLEFLIYFQGNSAPDKSGLPSDRFSAERTGGSVSTLTIQRTQQEDSAVYLCASSWDRGETQYFGPGTRLLVL.

This clone was observed many times. The genes are TRBV19 and TRBJ1-1; perhaps TRBD1 as D (5 bases). The CDR3 contains 13 residues. CDR1 LNHDA and CDR2 SQIVND come from the germline V gene (reference sequence). The V and J ends lost 5 bases and 2 bases respectively, with 9 bases between them. The CDR3 here is CASSRTQNTEAFF. For the CDR3, the DNA is TGTGCCAGTAGTCGGACACAAAACACTGAAGCTTTCTTT.

This clone was picked up many times. J is TRBJ1-1 and V is TRBV7-3; D is possibly TRBD1 (5 bases). The CDR3 runs to 13 residues. V gave up 5 bases and J gave up 2 bases, with 9 bases separating them. Looked up from germline, CDR1 is SGHTA and CDR2 is FQGTGA. CDR3 protein: CASSQGPNTEAFF. The CDR3 region has the DNA TGTGCCAGCAGCCAGGGACCCAACACTGAAGCTTTCTTT.

Ten or more counts support this clone. J is TRBJ1-2 and V is TRBV28, with 7 bases lining up with TRBD1. There are 16 residues in the CDR3. The J segment lost 5 bases and the V segment lost 6 bases, leaving 15 bases of the junction unmatched. The germline V gene encodes CDR1 MDHEN and CDR2 SYDVKM. In DNA, the CDR3 is TGTGCCAGCAGCATAGTTTATTCCGGGACAGAGTATGGCTACACCTTC. Translated, it gives CASSIVYSGTEYGYTF.